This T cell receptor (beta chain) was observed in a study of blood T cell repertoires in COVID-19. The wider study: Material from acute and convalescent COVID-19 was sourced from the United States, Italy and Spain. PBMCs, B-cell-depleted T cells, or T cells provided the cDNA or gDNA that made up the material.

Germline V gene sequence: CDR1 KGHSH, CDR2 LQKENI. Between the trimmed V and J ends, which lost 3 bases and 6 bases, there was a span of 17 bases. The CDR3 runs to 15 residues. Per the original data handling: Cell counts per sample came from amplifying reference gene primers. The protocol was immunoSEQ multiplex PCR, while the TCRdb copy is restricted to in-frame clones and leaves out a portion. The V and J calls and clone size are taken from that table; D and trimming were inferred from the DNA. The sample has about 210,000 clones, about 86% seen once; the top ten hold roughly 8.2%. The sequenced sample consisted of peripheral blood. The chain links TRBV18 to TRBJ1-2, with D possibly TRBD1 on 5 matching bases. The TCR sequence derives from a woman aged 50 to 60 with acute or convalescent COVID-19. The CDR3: CASSPEARGLHGYTF. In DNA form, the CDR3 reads TGTGCCAGCTCACCGGAGGCAAGGGGACTGCATGGCTACACCTTC. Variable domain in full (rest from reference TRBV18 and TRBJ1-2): NAGVMQNPRHLVRRRGQEARLRCSPMKGHSHVYWYRQLPEEGLKFMVYLQKENIIDESGMPKERFSAEFPKEGPSILRIQQVVRGDSAAYFCASSPEARGLHGYTFGSGTRLTVV.